This is a list of T cell receptor beta chains from one sample in a study of blood T cell repertoires in COVID-19. Produced via immunoSEQ multiplex PCR; TCRdb's table is partial and in-frame only. The sample yields fewer than 40,000 clones, 91% seen once. The sample was peripheral blood. The receptors were gathered from a human donor with active COVID-19. The donor label of this sample is uncertain. CDR3s include the opening cysteine and the closing phenylalanine or tryptophan. Fields, in order: V gene, clone size, J gene, D gene, CDR3 protein, CDR3 DNA. The D gene is left open where the match is weak. Expanded clones get a size class; other rows say once, few or many, or leave the size out.

TRBV5-4,once,TRBJ2-7,.,CASSVDSLSYEQYF,TGTGCCAGCAGCGTCGACAGTCTCTCCTACGAGCAGTACTTC
TRBV5-1,.,TRBJ1-3,.,CASSLRGSVDTIYF,TGCGCCAGCAGCTTGAGGGGGTCGGTGGACACCATATATTTT
TRBV19,.,TRBJ1-1,.,CASSIGTVGLNTEAFF,TGTGCCAGTAGTATCGGCACAGTTGGCCTGAACACTGAAGCTTTCTTT
TRBV19,.,TRBJ2-7,.,CASSSSFVPYEQYF,TGTGCCAGTAGTTCTTCGTTCGTCCCCTACGAGCAGTACTTC
TRBV5-1,.,TRBJ2-3,.,CASSRGSSLTDTQYF,TGCGCCAGCAGTCGGGGGTCCTCCCTCACAGATACGCAGTATTTT
TRBV6-5,.,TRBJ1-1,.,CASSQQGRGTEAFF,TGTGCCAGCAGTCAACAGGGTAGAGGAACTGAAGCTTTCTTT
TRBV6-5,.,TRBJ2-5,.,CASSPGGVETQYF,TGTGCCAGCAGCCCGGGGGGCGTAGAGACCCAGTACTTC
TRBV13,.,TRBJ2-5,TRBD2,CASRGAGGQETQYF,TGTGCCAGCAGAGGAGCGGGGGGCCAAGAGACCCAGTACTTC
TRBV11-2,.,TRBJ2-3,TRBD2,CASSLALAGGRDTQYF,TGTGCCAGCAGCTTAGCGCTAGCGGGGGGGCGAGATACGCAGTATTTT
TRBV21-1,once,TRBJ2-3,.,CASSKGGEGTPGDTQYF,TGTGCCAGCAGCAAAGGTGGGGAGGGGACCCCGGGGGATACGCAGTATTTT
TRBV5-1,.,TRBJ2-2,.,CASSLDSNTGELFF,TGCGCCAGCAGCTTGGACTCGAACACCGGGGAGCTGTTTTTT
TRBV28,.,TRBJ1-6,.,CASSAQGQTYNSPLHF,TGTGCCAGCAGTGCCCAAGGACAGACCTATAATTCACCCCTCCACTTT
TRBV6-5,once,TRBJ2-7,TRBD1,CASDLVRGYEQYF,TGTGCCAGCGATCTAGTCAGGGGGTACGAGCAGTACTTC
TRBV28,.,TRBJ1-2,TRBD1,CASGGTGDTYGYTF,TGTGCCAGCGGAGGCACAGGGGACACCTATGGCTACACCTTC
TRBV7-9,.,TRBJ2-7,TRBD1,CASSLTTAGTGRAYEQYF,TGTGCCAGCAGCCTTACGACCGCCGGGACAGGGAGGGCCTACGAGCAGTACTTC
TRBV6-5,few,TRBJ1-2,.,CASSYRARDGYTF,TGTGCCAGCAGTTACAGGGCGAGGGATGGCTACACCTTC
TRBV5-4,.,TRBJ2-2,TRBD1,CASSFIQGAPNTGELFF,TGTGCCAGCAGTTTCATACAGGGGGCCCCGAACACCGGGGAGCTGTTTTTT